The source of this T cell receptor (beta chain) is a study of T cell responses to AZD1222 COVID-19 vaccine. Notes on the study in general: Repertoire sampling was restricted to post-peak T cell response timepoints. Vaccine-associated CD4 TCRs ranged over spike, dominating at 160-218 and 743-854.

Assay used: immunoSEQ multiplex PCR; TCRdb lists only in-frame clones, some missing. The data contain about 210,000 clones, around 94% of them singletons. Note on this clone: Its antigen is undetermined.

This sequence originates from an adult who received the MenACWY meningococcal vaccine as a control. Sequences were derived from peripheral blood, sampled 28 days after the second dose of the MenACWY control vaccine.

The chain's CDR3 is CASSPILYGIRYGYTF. The CDR3 DNA sequence: TGCGCCAGCAGCCCAATTCTATACGGGATACGATATGGCTACACCTTC. The V and J genes are TRBV4-1 and TRBJ1-2; D is undetermined. Germline V CDR1 and CDR2: MGHRA, YSYEKL. V was clipped by 4 bases and J by 5 bases, with 20 bases between them. The CDR3 loop spans 16 amino acids.